The clone carrying this T cell receptor (beta chain) was seen a single time. CDR3 length equals 16 residues. Trimming removed 5 bases from V and 3 bases from J, with 17 bases in between. Looked up from germline, CDR1 is SEHNR and CDR2 is FQNEAQ (reference sequence). Those who participated ranged in age from roughly 18 to 89 years and resided in 20 to 30 US areas. Self-reported history from a screening survey and questionnaire set each donor's cohort. All exposed participants met a person with COVID-19 within 2 weeks before entering the study. The sample comes from a study of blood T cell repertoires in COVID-19. Methods used by the authors: Reference gene primer amplification in the assay estimated nucleated cell counts. The method was immunoSEQ multiplex PCR; TCRdb's version includes in-frame clones alone and lacks a portion of them. Clone size and V and J calls were adopted from that table, with D and trimming inferred from the DNA. The sample shows some 64,000 clones, approximately 70% of them seen only once.

The chain carries TRBV7-9 and TRBJ1-5, with D possibly TRBD1 on 5 matching bases. The origin of this receptor is a woman aged 55-70 years who had been exposed to COVID-19. Material: PBMCs or T cells enriched from blood (not recorded which). CDR3 nucleotides: TGTGCCAGCAGCCCCGGGGGATCCAGGGTCAATCAGCCCCAGCATTTT. Its protein product is CASSPGGSRVNQPQHF.